The present TCR beta chain was sequenced within a study of blood T cell repertoires in COVID-19. Participant-reported clinical history was the basis for cohort assignment. Data came from immunoSEQ multiplex PCR; TCRdb stores just in-frame clones and leaves some out. The sample records roughly 280,000 clones, around 90% being singletons. Germline CDR1 is MNHEY and CDR2 is SVGAGI. The CDR3 is 12 residues long. Trimming stripped 6 bases from V and 8 bases from J, with 10 bases between. Sequencing was performed on PBMCs or T cells enriched from blood (not recorded which). V usage is TRBV6-5 and J usage is TRBJ1-4; TRBD1 might be the D (6 bases). This receptor was obtained from a man aged 40-55 years who had been exposed to COVID-19. The CDR3 reads CASRQGDEKLFF. In DNA form, the CDR3 reads TGTGCCAGCAGACAGGGCGACGAAAAACTGTTTTTT.